This entry describes one T cell receptor beta chain. Its antigen target is currently unknown. No base qualities exist here, and no much larger clone lies one base off it. Taken from the germline V gene, the CDR1 and CDR2 loops are MNHEY and SVGEGT. CDR3 length: 13 amino acids, cysteine to phenylalanine. The sequence is cut down to CDR3 DNA, 39 bases in frame from base 1. For this chain, trimming is 6 bases at the V end and 2 bases at the J end, and the number of junction bases without a gene match is 1. This specimen comes from a study of type 1 regulatory T cells (dated by TCRdb to about 2021). Study-level background: The study characterized an in vitro protocol that generated a Tr1-enriched, alloantigen-specific CD4 T cell product named T-allo10. T-allo10 was being evaluated clinically in patients with hematological malignancies who were receiving allogeneic hematopoietic stem cell transplantation.

For sequencing, an Illumina MiSeq was employed. The public reads were run again by TCRdb, first through fastp at Q25 and then through MiXCR, and only productive beta chains were kept. A single entry per CDR3 protein holds the most common genes and DNA from its merged rows. The sample table shows fewer than 25,000 distinct CDR3 sequences, and 40% to 55% are seen once. The ten biggest clones cover around 5% of the sample. This sequence originates from a human donor in good health. The chain couples TRBV6-2 or TRBV6-3 to TRBJ1-5, and 7 bases in between align with TRBD1. Sequencing was done on a sample of cultured T cells, either the whole culture or a sorted T cell fraction (not recorded which). The DNA sequence is TGTGCCAGCAGAGACAGGGGCAATCAGCCCCAGCATTTT. This codes for CASRDRGNQPQHF.